These 13 T cell receptor beta chains originate from one sample sequenced in a study of cytomegalovirus exposure and HLA in healthy donors (dated by TCRdb to the late 2010s). The receptor library was made with the immunoSEQ multiplex PCR assay. A mixture of 60 forward primers for TCR Vbeta segments and 13 reverse primers for TCR Jbeta segments was used in the multiplex PCR. TCRdb took this table from immuneACCESS and kept in-frame rearrangements with V and J called. Such tables lack part of the clones; where checked against another copy, unresolved V genes explain under half of the gap, and the rest is unexplained. Here the sample has under 200,000 clones; over 9.5% occur a single time. The ten largest clones capture about 7.8% of the sample. The sequenced material came from PBMCs. The receptor source for this set is a middle-aged man in good health and CMV-seropositive.

The gene calls are TRBV11-2 and TRBJ1-6; D remains unclear. CDR3 size: 13 residues. The germline CDR1 and CDR2 sequences are SGHAT and FQNNGV. Trimming removed 0 bases from V and 8 bases from J, with 5 bases in between. The CDR3 nucleotides are TGTGCCAGCAGCTTAGATCCGGATTCACCCCTCCACTTT. Its translation is CASSLDPDSPLHF.

This clone has only a few counts. CDR3 nucleotide sequence: TGTGCCAGCAGCACGAGGACAGGGGGATTGAACACTGAAGCTTTCTTT. Its translation is CASSTRTGGLNTEAFF. The J gene is TRBJ1-1, the V gene TRBV7-9, with TRBD1 identical over 10 bases. The CDR3 runs to 16 residues. Germline lookup yields CDR1 SEHNR and CDR2 FQNEAQ (reference sequence). With 5 bases clipped from V and 0 bases from J, the junction kept 6 bases outside the gene matches. Drawing the rest from reference TRBV7-9 and TRBJ1-1, the complete variable domain is DTGVSQNPRHKITKRGQNVTFRCDPISEHNRLYWYRQTLGQGPEFLTYFQNEAQLEKSRLLSDRFSAERPKGSFSTLEIQRTEQGDSAMYLCASSTRTGGLNTEAFFGQGTRLTVV.

As for this clone: Its ends do not fully match the called genes, so a read error is possible. The V gene is TRBV11-3, the J gene TRBJ1-2; 9 bases are shared with TRBD1. Per the germline V gene, CDR1 is SGHNT and CDR2 is YENEEA. This CDR3 contains 13 residues. CDR3 region: CASSLELQGARMF. The CDR3, as DNA: TGTGCCAGCAGCTTAGAATTACAGGGGGCGCGGATGTTC.

The chain links TRBV18 to TRBJ2-3; the D gene is possibly TRBD2 (6 bases). Germline V CDR1 and CDR2: KGHSH, LQKENI. Trimming cost V 0 bases and J 7 bases, with 17 bases left between them. The CDR3 is 16 residues long. CDR3 coding DNA: TGTGCCAGCTCACCACCGTTGAGTCTCCGCGGGAATACGCAGTATTTT. Translation: CASSPPLSLRGNTQYF.

This clone turned up a few times. The V call is TRBV10-3, the J call TRBJ2-3, with 7 bases identical to TRBD1. J lost 2 bases, V lost 10 bases, and 3 bases had no gene match. Looked up from germline, CDR1 is ENHRY and CDR2 is SYGVKD. CDR3 length equals 12 residues. This chain's CDR3 is CATTGNTDTQYF. The CDR3 DNA sequence: TGTGCCACGACAGGGAACACAGATACGCAGTATTTT.

V is TRBV9 and J is TRBJ1-2, with 8 positions matching TRBD1. CDR3 size: 14 residues. The trim removed 3 bases at V and 4 bases at J, leaving 5 bases unmatched. CDR1 SGDLS and CDR2 YYNGEE come from the germline V gene. DNA of the CDR3: TGTGCCAGCAGCGCCGGACAGGGCGCCTATGGCTACACCTTC. Its translation: CASSAGQGAYGYTF.

This clone turned up a few times. The J gene is TRBJ2-5, the V gene TRBV19; D possibly corresponds to TRBD2 (6 bases). The CDR3 length is 16 residues. Germline lookup yields CDR1 LNHDA and CDR2 SQIVND (reference sequence). With 7 bases removed from V and 5 bases from J, the gap between germline ends came to 23 bases. CDR3 residues: CASTQYGGASGETQYF. The CDR3 DNA follows: TGTGCCAGTACCCAGTACGGGGGAGCCTCGGGCGAGACCCAGTACTTC.

The chain combines TRBV20-1 with TRBJ2-5; D ambiguous. Germline V gene lookup returns CDR1 DFQATT and CDR2 SNEGSKA (reference sequence). Trimming removed 6 bases from V and 5 bases from J, with 7 bases in between. This CDR3 has 10 amino acids. This CDR3 is CSADSETQYF. The CDR3 DNA follows: TGCAGTGCCGACTCGGAGACCCAGTACTTC.

The chain uses TRBV5-6 and TRBJ1-1; D remains ambiguous. Germline CDR1 reads SGHDT; CDR2 reads YYEEEE. The CDR3 spans 14 residues. The V end was cut by 1 base, the J end by 0 bases, with 7 bases between. CDR3 coding DNA: TGTGCCAGCAGCTTGCCAGTAATGAACACTGAAGCTTTCTTT. It translates to CASSLPVMNTEAFF.

For this clone: This sample includes further DNA sequences coding for the same CDR3. V usage is TRBV28 and J usage is TRBJ1-1, with 9 nucleotides matching TRBD1. The CDR3 is 14 residues long. Germline values: CDR1 MDHEN, CDR2 SYDVKM. Trimming at V came to 6 bases and at J to 5 bases, leaving 7 bases not matched to a gene. CDR3 sequence (DNA): TGTGCCAGCAGCCTGACAGGGGGTAGGACTGAAGCTTTCTTT. This codes for CASSLTGGRTEAFF.

The J gene is TRBJ1-2, the V gene TRBV4-3; possible D gene TRBD1, 5 bases. CDR3 length: 15 amino acids. In germline, CDR1 is LGHNA, CDR2 YSLEER. The V and J ends lost 0 bases and 4 bases respectively, with 12 bases between them. The CDR3 coding sequence is TGCGCCAGCAGCCAAGATCTCGGGGGGGGCTATGGCTACACCTTC. Encoded protein: CASSQDLGGGYGYTF.

V gene TRBV7-2 combines with J gene TRBJ1-6; D is ambiguous. Germline CDR1 SGHTA, CDR2 FQGNSA. This CDR3 has 15 amino acids. The V end lost 1 base, the J end lost 11 bases, and 15 bases lay between the germline ends. CDR3 nucleotides: TGTGCCAGCAGCTTAGGTAGTCGAAGTTCCACACCCCTCCACTTT. It specifies CASSLGSRSSTPLHF.

This clone was seen a handful of times. This CDR3 is CASLLSGAITDTQYF. The CDR3 nucleotides are TGTGCCAGCTTGCTCAGCGGGGCTATCACAGATACGCAGTATTTT. This chain uses TRBV18 with TRBJ2-3; 7 bases agree with TRBD2. The CDR3 contains 15 residues. CDR1 and CDR2 from the germline V gene are KGHSH and LQKENI. Trimming took 7 bases from V and 2 from J; bases not matched to a gene: 9.